This is a list of T cell receptor beta chains from one sample in a study of blood T cell repertoires in COVID-19. Sequencing used immunoSEQ multiplex PCR; TCRdb keeps in-frame clones, though not all of them. Here the sample spans approximately 70,000 clones, approximately 80% being singletons. The sequenced material came from peripheral blood. These receptors came from a woman between 45 and 65 years old with acute or convalescent COVID-19. Both conserved end residues are part of each CDR3. Fields, in order: CDR3 protein, V gene.

CASSPQRGAFNEQFF	TRBV18
CASSLVRDSRSAPTQYF	TRBV5-1
CAWSDKFYGYTF	TRBV30
CASSNLQSAKDF	TRBV5-1
CAWDRGEATNEKLFF	TRBV30
CASSSRLAGGPTDTQYF	TRBV5-1
CASRRGGGNEQYF	TRBV6-5
CASSHRLAGERNIQYF	TRBV3-1/TRBV3-2
CAWSRVYADTQYF	TRBV30
CASSYEQLAPELFF	TRBV6-5
CASSQGIAGVATGELFF	TRBV4-3
CASSPLAGEAYEQYF	TRBV18
CASLPGGTNTEAFF	TRBV19
CASSSKTEETQYF	TRBV5-4
CASSLGGRVEQYF	TRBV28
CASSRGAVNTEAFF	TRBV4-1